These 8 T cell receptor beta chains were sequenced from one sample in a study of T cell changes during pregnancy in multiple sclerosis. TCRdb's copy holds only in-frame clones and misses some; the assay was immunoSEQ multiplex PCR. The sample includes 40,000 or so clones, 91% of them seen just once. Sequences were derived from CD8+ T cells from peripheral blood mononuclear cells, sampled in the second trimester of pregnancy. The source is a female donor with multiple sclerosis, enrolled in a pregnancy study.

The CDR3 DNA is TGTGCCAGCAGCTTAGTAGGCGGGGGGGATAGCACAGATACGCAGTATTTT. Its translation: CASSLVGGGDSTDTQYF. The gene calls are TRBV7-6 and TRBJ2-3; 9 bases are shared with TRBD2. V dropped 1 base and J dropped 0; count of bases not matched to a gene: 5. Germline CDR1 SGHVS, CDR2 FNYEAQ. The CDR3 totals 17 residues.

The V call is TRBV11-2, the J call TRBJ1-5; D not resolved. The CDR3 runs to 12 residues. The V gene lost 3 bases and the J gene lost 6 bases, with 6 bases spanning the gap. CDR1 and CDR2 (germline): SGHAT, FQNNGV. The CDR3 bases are TGTGCCAGCAGCTTTCTACGTCAGCCCCAGCATTTT. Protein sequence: CASSFLRQPQHF.

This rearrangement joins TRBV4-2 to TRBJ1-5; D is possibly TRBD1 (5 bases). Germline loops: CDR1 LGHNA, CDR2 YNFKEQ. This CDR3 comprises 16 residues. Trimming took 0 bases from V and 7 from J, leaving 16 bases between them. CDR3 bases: TGTGCCAGCAGCCAAGATATGCAGGGAATCGAGCAGCCCCAGCATTTT. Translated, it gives CASSQDMQGIEQPQHF.

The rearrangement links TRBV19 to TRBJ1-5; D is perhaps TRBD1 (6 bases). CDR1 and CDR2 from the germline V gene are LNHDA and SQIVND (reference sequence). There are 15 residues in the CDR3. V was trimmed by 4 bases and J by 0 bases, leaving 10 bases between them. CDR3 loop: CASSNRAYSNQPQHF. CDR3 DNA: TGTGCCAGTAGTAACAGGGCTTATAGCAATCAGCCCCAGCATTTT.

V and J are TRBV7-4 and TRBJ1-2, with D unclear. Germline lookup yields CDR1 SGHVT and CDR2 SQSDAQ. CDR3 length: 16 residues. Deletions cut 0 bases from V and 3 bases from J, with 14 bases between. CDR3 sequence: CASSLARPRAYYGYTF. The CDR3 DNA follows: TGTGCCAGCAGCTTAGCCAGGCCGAGAGCTTACTATGGCTACACCTTC.

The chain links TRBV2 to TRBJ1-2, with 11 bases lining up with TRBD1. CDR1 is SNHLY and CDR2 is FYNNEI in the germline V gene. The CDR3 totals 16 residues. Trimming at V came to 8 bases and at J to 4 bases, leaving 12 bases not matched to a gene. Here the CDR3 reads CASWRTGGRLIYGYTF. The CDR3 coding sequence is TGTGCCAGCTGGAGGACAGGGGGCCGTTTAATCTATGGCTACACCTTC.

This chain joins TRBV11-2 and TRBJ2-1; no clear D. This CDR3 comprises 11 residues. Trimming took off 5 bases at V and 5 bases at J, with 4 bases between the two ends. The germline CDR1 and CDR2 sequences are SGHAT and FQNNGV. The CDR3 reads CASSINNEQFF. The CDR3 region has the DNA TGTGCCAGCAGCATAAACAATGAGCAGTTCTTC.

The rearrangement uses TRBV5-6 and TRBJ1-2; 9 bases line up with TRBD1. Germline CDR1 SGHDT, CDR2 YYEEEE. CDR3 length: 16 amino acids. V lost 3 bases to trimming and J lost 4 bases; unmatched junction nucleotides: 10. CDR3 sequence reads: CASSYGSGTGPYGYTF. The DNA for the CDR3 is TGTGCCAGCAGCTACGGCTCCGGGACAGGGCCCTATGGCTACACCTTC. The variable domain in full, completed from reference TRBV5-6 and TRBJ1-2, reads DAGVTQSPTHLIKTRGQQVTLRCSPKSGHDTVSWYQQALGQGPQFIFQYYEEEERQRGNFPDRFSGHQFPNYSSELNVNALLLGDSALYLCASSYGSGTGPYGYTFGSGTRLTVV.